This TCR beta chain is drawn from a study of blood T cell repertoires in COVID-19. The wider study: The study drew acute and convalescent COVID-19 samples from the United States, Italy and Spain. The cDNA or gDNA used as material had been derived from T cells, B-cell-depleted T cells, or PBMCs.

How the authors handled the data: Nucleated cell counts were estimated from reference gene primer amplification. TCRdb's copy holds only in-frame clones and misses some; the assay was immunoSEQ multiplex PCR. The V and J calls and clone size were taken over from that table, and D and trimming were inferred from the DNA. The sample has roughly 58,000 clones; around four fifths are singletons. The Seattle patients, enrolled during active infection, were followed longitudinally. This CDR3 has 15 amino acids. The ends were cut back, 2 bases at V and 5 bases at J, with 15 bases in the middle. Germline CDR1 SNHLY, CDR2 FYNNEI.

The specimen sequenced was peripheral blood. This TCR derives from a man aged 60 to 75 with COVID-19, enrolled during active disease. The chain couples TRBV2 to TRBJ2-5; D might be TRBD1 (7 bases). The CDR3 region has the DNA TGTGCCAGCAGTGAATTCAGGGGGGCAGGTGAGACCCAGTACTTC. Amino acids: CASSEFRGAGETQYF. Drawing the rest from reference TRBV2 and TRBJ2-5, the complete variable domain is EPEVTQTPSHQVTQMGQEVILRCVPISNHLYFYWYRQILGQKVEFLVSFYNNEISEKSEIFDDQFSVERPDGSNFTLKIRSTKLEDSAMYFCASSEFRGAGETQYFGPGTRLLVL.